This T cell receptor beta chain stems from a study of monozygotic twins with cystic fibrosis. Study outcomes and limitations: Shared CDR3 numbers were not associated with age, concordance or severity. The repertoire was suggested to be naive-dominated, clonality median approximately 0.0093.

The table came from immunoSEQ multiplex PCR; TCRdb's copy has only in-frame clones and leaves some out. The sample gives 25,000 or so clones, about nine tenths of which show up once; 0.54% is in the top ten. Comment on this clone: Its antigen remains unknown.

Sample: blood. This receptor was identified in a girl aged 2 to 10 with cystic fibrosis.

The CDR3 sequence is CASSLQSSGNTIYF. The CDR3 region has the DNA TGTGCCAGCAGCCTGCAGAGCTCTGGAAACACCATATATTTT. The V gene is TRBV7-6, the J gene TRBJ1-3; no definite D call. The CDR3 totals 14 residues. The ends were cut back, 5 bases at V and 0 bases at J, with 8 bases in the middle. CDR1 SGHVS and CDR2 FNYEAQ come from the germline V gene.